This is a list of T cell receptor beta chains from one sample in a study of identical twins. TCRdb reprocessed the 5' RACE reads with MiXCR, giving one entry per CDR3 protein. Among 200,000 to 250,000 distinct CDR3 sequences listed, approximately 8.3% were seen once. These data were also reused for a study on yellow fever vaccine responses in identical twins.

Sequencing was carried out using memory (CD45RO+) T cells sorted from blood. The receptors stem from a woman aged 18-29 years in good health. Both conserved end residues are part of each CDR3. Fields, in order: clone size, D gene, J gene, V gene, CDR3 protein, CDR3 DNA. D genes are given only for firm matches. Size is omitted from some rows. Given values are once, few, many or a class for expanded clones.

few,TRBD1,TRBJ2-2,TRBV20-1,CSASRTGGTGELFF,TGCAGTGCTAGTCGTACAGGGGGAACCGGGGAGCTGTTTTTT
.,TRBD2,TRBJ2-1,TRBV10-3,CAISGSGAEGVNEQFF,TGTGCCATCAGTGGTAGCGGGGCGGAGGGAGTTAATGAGCAGTTCTTC
many,.,TRBJ2-7,TRBV7-2,CASSSLDGYEQYF,TGTGCCAGCAGCTCCTTAGATGGCTACGAGCAGTACTTC
many,.,TRBJ2-3,TRBV2,CASSRWTSTDTQYF,TGTGCCAGCAGCCGATGGACTAGCACAGATACGCAGTATTTT
few,.,TRBJ2-6,TRBV12-3/TRBV12-4,CATPGRGAKGANVLTF,TGTGCCACCCCGGGGCGAGGGGCGAAAGGGGCCAACGTCCTGACTTTC
many,.,TRBJ2-3,TRBV29-1,CSVGLRGDTQYF,TGCAGCGTGGGTCTCCGGGGGGATACGCAGTATTTT
many,.,TRBJ2-3,TRBV12-3/TRBV12-4,CASSLDRSTDTQYF,TGTGCCAGCAGTTTGGACAGAAGCACAGATACGCAGTATTTT
.,.,TRBJ2-1,TRBV20-1,CSARHSGKEQFF,TGCAGTGCTAGACATAGCGGAAAGGAGCAGTTCTTC
many,.,TRBJ2-7,TRBV12-3/TRBV12-4,CASSSAEKQIYEQYF,TGTGCCAGCAGTTCCGCGGAGAAGCAGATATACGAGCAGTACTTC
few,.,TRBJ2-7,TRBV20-1,CSARDIREFYEQYF,TGCAGTGCTAGAGATATACGGGAATTCTACGAGCAGTACTTC
many,.,TRBJ2-5,TRBV4-1,CASSQVQKTQYF,TGCGCCAGCAGCCAAGTCCAGAAGACCCAGTACTTC
.,TRBD2,TRBJ2-5,TRBV15,CATSTERETFWTQYF,TGTGCCACCAGCACCGAGCGGGAGACTTTCTGGACCCAGTACTTC
few,.,TRBJ1-2,TRBV7-9,CASSLEAAGSDYGYTF,TGTGCCAGCAGCTTAGAGGCGGCAGGATCTGACTATGGCTACACCTTC
medium-sized,.,TRBJ2-7,TRBV10-3,CAISIEGNEQYF,TGTGCCATCAGTATCGAAGGAAACGAGCAGTACTTC
.,.,TRBJ2-1,TRBV6-2/TRBV6-3,CASSYLAVVSEQFF,TGTGCCAGCAGTTACTTAGCTGTCGTGAGTGAGCAGTTCTTC
.,TRBD1,TRBJ2-7,TRBV5-1,CASSPTGEPLYEQYF,TGCGCCAGCAGCCCAACAGGGGAACCCCTCTACGAGCAGTACTTC
many,TRBD2,TRBJ2-2,TRBV11-2,CASSSGTSAPGELFF,TGTGCCAGCAGCTCGGGAACTAGCGCTCCCGGGGAGCTGTTTTTT
few,TRBD1,TRBJ2-6,TRBV20-1,CSARGQGNSGANVLTF,TGCAGTGCTAGAGGACAGGGGAACTCTGGGGCCAACGTCCTGACTTTC
few,.,TRBJ2-5,TRBV20-1,CSANYQETQYF,TGCAGTGCTAACTATCAAGAGACCCAGTACTTC
medium-sized,TRBD2,TRBJ2-1,TRBV20-1,CSARDVTSEYNEQFF,TGCAGTGCTAGAGATGTGACTAGCGAATACAATGAGCAGTTCTTC
many,TRBD2,TRBJ2-3,TRBV11-2,CASSLRGGVILDTQYF,TGTGCCAGCAGCTTACGGGGGGGAGTAATCTTGGATACGCAGTATTTT
few,.,TRBJ1-2,TRBV7-2,CASSSLAGGKGDTGYTF,TGTGCCAGCAGCAGCTTAGCCGGAGGGAAAGGGGACACGGGCTACACCTTC
.,.,TRBJ2-7,TRBV28,CASSLWDIGTYEQYF,TGTGCCAGCAGTTTGTGGGACATCGGAACCTACGAGCAGTACTTC
few,.,TRBJ2-7,TRBV6-1,CAIQRASGSSYEQYF,TGTGCCATCCAGCGGGCCAGCGGAAGCTCCTACGAGCAGTACTTC
.,.,TRBJ1-2,TRBV18,CASSPIRGDGYTF,TGTGCCAGCTCACCAATACGGGGAGATGGCTACACCTTC
many,.,TRBJ2-1,TRBV4-3,CASSQDVLYNEQFF,TGCGCCAGCAGCCAAGACGTGTTATACAATGAGCAGTTCTTC
many,.,TRBJ2-1,TRBV20-1,CSAEQIGSGTYNEQFF,TGCAGTGCAGAGCAAATAGGGAGTGGGACCTACAATGAGCAGTTCTTC
many,TRBD1,TRBJ2-5,TRBV14,CASSPGDRPYQETQYF,TGTGCCAGCAGTCCGGGGGACAGGCCGTACCAAGAGACCCAGTACTTC
few,.,TRBJ1-2,TRBV28,CASRRAPADYGYTF,TGTGCCAGCAGACGGGCCCCGGCGGACTATGGCTACACCTTC
many,TRBD1,TRBJ2-1,TRBV9,CASTSTGGAYNEQFF,TGTGCCAGCACCTCAACAGGGGGCGCATACAATGAGCAGTTCTTC
.,TRBD2,TRBJ2-2,TRBV28,CASSPGGAVTGELFF,TGTGCCAGCAGCCCCGGGGGGGCTGTCACCGGGGAGCTGTTTTTT
.,TRBD2,TRBJ2-1,TRBV20-1,CSARVAGGPFNEQFF,TGCAGTGCTAGAGTAGCGGGGGGACCTTTCAATGAGCAGTTCTTC
many,.,TRBJ1-2,TRBV13,CASRSKGVYGYTF,TGTGCCAGCAGGTCCAAAGGGGTCTATGGCTACACCTTC
.,.,TRBJ2-4,TRBV5-1,CASSLVMGPPVAKNIQYF,TGCGCCAGCAGCTTGGTGATGGGGCCCCCGGTAGCCAAAAACATTCAGTACTTC
few,TRBD1,TRBJ1-2,TRBV6-1,CASRNTGGSYRYTF,TGTGCCAGCAGAAACACAGGGGGCAGCTATCGCTACACCTTC
many,.,TRBJ2-2,TRBV15,CATSNQPNTGELFF,TGTGCCACCAGCAACCAACCCAACACCGGGGAGCTGTTTTTT
.,.,TRBJ2-2,TRBV5-5,CASSYRVSTGELFF,TGTGCCAGCAGCTACAGAGTTTCCACCGGGGAGCTGTTTTTT
.,TRBD2,TRBJ2-1,TRBV29-1,CSVDGKHSGRAREYNEQFF,TGCAGCGTTGATGGGAAGCATAGCGGGAGGGCCCGGGAGTACAATGAGCAGTTCTTC
many,.,TRBJ2-1,TRBV27,CASSPRTPASSYNEQFF,TGTGCCAGCAGTCCCCGGACGCCTGCGAGCTCCTACAATGAGCAGTTCTTC
few,TRBD1,TRBJ2-5,TRBV20-1,CSARDTGVGETQYF,TGCAGTGCTAGAGATACAGGGGTCGGGGAGACCCAGTACTTC
many,.,TRBJ2-5,TRBV11-2,CASSTGGGQETQYF,TGTGCCAGCTCGACAGGCGGGGGCCAAGAGACCCAGTACTTC
few,.,TRBJ2-7,TRBV29-1,CSVWSPGTDEQYF,TGCAGCGTTTGGTCTCCCGGCACCGACGAGCAGTACTTC